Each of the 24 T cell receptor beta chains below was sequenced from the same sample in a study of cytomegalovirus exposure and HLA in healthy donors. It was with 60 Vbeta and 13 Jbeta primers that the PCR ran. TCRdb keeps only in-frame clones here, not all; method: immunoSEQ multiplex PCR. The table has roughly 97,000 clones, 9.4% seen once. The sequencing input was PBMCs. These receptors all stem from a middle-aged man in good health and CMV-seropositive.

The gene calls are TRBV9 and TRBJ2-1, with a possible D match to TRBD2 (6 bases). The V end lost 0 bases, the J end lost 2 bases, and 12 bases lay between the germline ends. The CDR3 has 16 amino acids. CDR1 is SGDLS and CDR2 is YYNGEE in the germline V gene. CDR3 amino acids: CASSVGGTPAYNEQFF. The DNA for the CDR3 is TGTGCCAGCAGCGTAGGTGGGACTCCTGCCTACAATGAGCAGTTCTTC.

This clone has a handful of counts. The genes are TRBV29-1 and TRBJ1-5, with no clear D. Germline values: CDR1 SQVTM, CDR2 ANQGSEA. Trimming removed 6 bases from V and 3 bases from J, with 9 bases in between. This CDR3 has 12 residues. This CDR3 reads CSVGEFNQPQHF. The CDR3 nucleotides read TGCAGCGTGGGAGAGTTCAATCAGCCCCAGCATTTT. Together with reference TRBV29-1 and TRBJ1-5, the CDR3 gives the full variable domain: SAVISQKPSRDICQRGTSLTIQCQVDSQVTMMFWYRQQPGQSLTLIATANQGSEATYESGFVIDKFPISRPNLTFSTLTVSNMSPEDSSIYLCSVGEFNQPQHFGDGTRLSIL.

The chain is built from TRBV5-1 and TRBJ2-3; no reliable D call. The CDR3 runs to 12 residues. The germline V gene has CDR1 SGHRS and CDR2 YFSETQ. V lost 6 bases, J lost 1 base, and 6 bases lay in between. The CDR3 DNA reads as TGCGCCAGCAACGAGGGCACAGATACGCAGTATTTT. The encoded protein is CASNEGTDTQYF. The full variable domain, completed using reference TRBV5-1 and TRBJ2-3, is KAGVTQTPRYLIKTRGQQVTLSCSPISGHRSVSWYQQTPGQGLQFLFEYFSETQRNKGNFPGRFSGRQFSNSRSEMNVSTLELGDSALYLCASNEGTDTQYFGPGTRLTVL.

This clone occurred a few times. The CDR3 loop reads CASSLGTGVFSPLHF. The DNA for the CDR3 is TGTGCCAGCAGCTTGGGGACAGGGGTTTTTTCACCCCTCCACTTT. The rearrangement joins TRBV5-5 to TRBJ1-6; TRBD1 aligns across 9 bases. The trim removed 0 bases at V and 9 bases at J, leaving 4 bases unmatched. The CDR3 has 15 amino acids. Per germline, CDR1 SGHKS and CDR2 YYEKEE (reference sequence).

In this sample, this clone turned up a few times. The DNA of the CDR3 is TGTGCAAGTCGCCCTTACCCCGCCTGGAAGGGGGCGGTTGACACCGGGGAGCTGTTTTTT. Encoded protein: CASRPYPAWKGAVDTGELFF. V and J are TRBV12-2 and TRBJ2-2; the table's D call, TRBD1, has no DNA check behind it. TRBV12-2 is given as a pseudogene. CDR3 length: 20 residues.

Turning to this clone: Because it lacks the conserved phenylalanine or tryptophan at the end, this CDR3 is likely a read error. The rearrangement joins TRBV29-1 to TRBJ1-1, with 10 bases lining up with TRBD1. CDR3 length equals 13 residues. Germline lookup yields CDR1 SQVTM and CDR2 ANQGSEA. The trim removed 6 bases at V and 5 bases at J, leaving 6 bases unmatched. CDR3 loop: CSVPGQGQTEAFL. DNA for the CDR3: TGCAGCGTCCCGGGACAGGGGCAAACTGAAGCTTTCTTG.

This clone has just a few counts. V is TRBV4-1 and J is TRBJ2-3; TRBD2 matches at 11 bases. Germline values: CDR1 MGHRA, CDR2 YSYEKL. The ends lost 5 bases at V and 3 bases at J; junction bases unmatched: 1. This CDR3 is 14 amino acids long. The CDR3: CASSLAGGTDTQYF. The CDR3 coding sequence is TGCGCCAGCAGCTTAGCGGGAGGGACAGATACGCAGTATTTT.

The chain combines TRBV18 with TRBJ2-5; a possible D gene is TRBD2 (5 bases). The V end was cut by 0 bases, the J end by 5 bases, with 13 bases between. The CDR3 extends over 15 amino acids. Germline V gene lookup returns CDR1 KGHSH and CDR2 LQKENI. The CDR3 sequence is CASSPPSSRAETQYF. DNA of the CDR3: TGTGCCAGCTCACCACCTTCATCGCGGGCGGAGACCCAGTACTTC.

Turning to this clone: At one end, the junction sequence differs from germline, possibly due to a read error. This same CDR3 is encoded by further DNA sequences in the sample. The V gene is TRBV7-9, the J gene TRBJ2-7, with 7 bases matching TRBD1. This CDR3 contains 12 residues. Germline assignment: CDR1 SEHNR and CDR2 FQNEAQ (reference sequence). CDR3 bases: TGTGCAAGCATCGGGACAGAGGACGAGCAGTACTTC. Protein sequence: CASIGTEDEQYF.

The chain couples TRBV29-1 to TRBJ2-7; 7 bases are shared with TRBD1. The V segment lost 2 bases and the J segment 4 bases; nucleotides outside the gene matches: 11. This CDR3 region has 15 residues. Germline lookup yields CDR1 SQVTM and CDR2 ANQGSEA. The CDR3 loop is CSVEKARTQGYEQYF. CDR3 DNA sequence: TGCAGCGTTGAAAAGGCCCGGACACAGGGGTACGAGCAGTACTTC.

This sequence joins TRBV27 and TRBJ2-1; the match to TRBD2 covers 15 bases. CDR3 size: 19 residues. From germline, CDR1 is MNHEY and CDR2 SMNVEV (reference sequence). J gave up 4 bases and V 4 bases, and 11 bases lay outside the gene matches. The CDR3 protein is CASSWAGTSGRKDYNEQFF. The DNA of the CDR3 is TGTGCCAGCAGTTGGGCCGGGACTAGCGGGAGGAAGGATTACAATGAGCAGTTCTTC.

The CDR3 sequence: CASSKVSLHF. For the CDR3, the DNA is TGTGCCAGCAGCAAAGTATCCCTCCACTTT. This chain joins TRBV21-1 and TRBJ1-6. TRBV21-1 is assigned pseudogene status. This CDR3 is built from 10 residues.

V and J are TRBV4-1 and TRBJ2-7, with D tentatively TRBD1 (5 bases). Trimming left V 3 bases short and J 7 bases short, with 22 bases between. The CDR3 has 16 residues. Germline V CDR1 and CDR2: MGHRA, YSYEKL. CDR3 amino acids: CASSQFDSPLRGEQYF. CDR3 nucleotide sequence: TGCGCCAGCAGCCAGTTTGACAGTCCCCTGCGAGGTGAGCAGTACTTC.

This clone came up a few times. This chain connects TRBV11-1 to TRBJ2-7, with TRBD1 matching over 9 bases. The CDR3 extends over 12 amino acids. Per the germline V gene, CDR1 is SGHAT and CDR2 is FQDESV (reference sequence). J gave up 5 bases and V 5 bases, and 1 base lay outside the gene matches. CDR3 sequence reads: CASSRDRDEQYF. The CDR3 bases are TGTGCCAGCAGCCGGGACAGGGACGAGCAGTACTTC.

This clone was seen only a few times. The CDR3 here is CASSKSQGPYEQYF. CDR3 nucleotide sequence: TGTGCCAGTAGTAAATCACAGGGACCCTACGAGCAGTACTTC. The genes are TRBV19 and TRBJ2-7; weak D call: TRBD1 (6 bases). The CDR3 loop spans 14 amino acids. The V end was cut by 4 bases, the J end by 2 bases, with 12 bases between. Germline V gene sequence: CDR1 LNHDA, CDR2 SQIVND (reference sequence).

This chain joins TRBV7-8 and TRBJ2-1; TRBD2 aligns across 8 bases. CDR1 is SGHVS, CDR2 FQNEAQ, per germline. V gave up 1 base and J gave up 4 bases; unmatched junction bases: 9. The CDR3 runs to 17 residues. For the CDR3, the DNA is TGTGCCAGCAGCTTAGAGATGCGGACTAGCTCATACAATGAGCAGTTCTTC. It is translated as CASSLEMRTSSYNEQFF.

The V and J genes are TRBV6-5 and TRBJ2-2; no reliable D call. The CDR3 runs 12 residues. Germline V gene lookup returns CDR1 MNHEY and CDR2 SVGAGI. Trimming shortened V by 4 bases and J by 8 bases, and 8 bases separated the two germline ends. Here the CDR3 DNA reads TGTGCCAGCAGTTCCTCCCTAGGGGAGCTGTTTTTT. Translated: CASSSSLGELFF.

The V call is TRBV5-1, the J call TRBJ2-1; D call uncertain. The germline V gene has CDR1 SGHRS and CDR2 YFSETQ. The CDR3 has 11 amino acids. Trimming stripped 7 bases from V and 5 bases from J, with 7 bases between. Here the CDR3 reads CASANHNEQFF. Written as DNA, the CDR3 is TGCGCCAGCGCGAACCACAATGAGCAGTTCTTC. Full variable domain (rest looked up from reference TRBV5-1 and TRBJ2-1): KAGVTQTPRYLIKTRGQQVTLSCSPISGHRSVSWYQQTPGQGLQFLFEYFSETQRNKGNFPGRFSGRQFSNSRSEMNVSTLELGDSALYLCASANHNEQFFGPGTRLTVL.

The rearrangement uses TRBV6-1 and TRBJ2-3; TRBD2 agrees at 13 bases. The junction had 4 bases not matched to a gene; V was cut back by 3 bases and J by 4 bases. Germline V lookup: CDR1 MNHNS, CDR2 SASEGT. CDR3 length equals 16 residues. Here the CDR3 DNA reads TGTGCCAGCAGTGATCGACTAGCGGGAGGTGCAGATACGCAGTATTTT. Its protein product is CASSDRLAGGADTQYF.

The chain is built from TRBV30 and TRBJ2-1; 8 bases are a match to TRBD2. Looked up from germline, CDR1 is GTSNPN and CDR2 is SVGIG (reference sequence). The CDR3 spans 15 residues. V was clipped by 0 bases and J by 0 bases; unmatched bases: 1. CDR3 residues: CAWSVGTSSYNEQFF. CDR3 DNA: TGTGCCTGGAGTGTAGGGACTAGCTCCTACAATGAGCAGTTCTTC.

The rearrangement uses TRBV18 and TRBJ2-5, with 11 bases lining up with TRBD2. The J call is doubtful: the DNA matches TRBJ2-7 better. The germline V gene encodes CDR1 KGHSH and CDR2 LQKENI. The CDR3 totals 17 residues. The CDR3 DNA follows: TGTGCCAGCTCACCTACGGGACTAGCGGTGTGGGGCTACGAGCAGTACTTC. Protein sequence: CASSPTGLAVWGYEQYF.

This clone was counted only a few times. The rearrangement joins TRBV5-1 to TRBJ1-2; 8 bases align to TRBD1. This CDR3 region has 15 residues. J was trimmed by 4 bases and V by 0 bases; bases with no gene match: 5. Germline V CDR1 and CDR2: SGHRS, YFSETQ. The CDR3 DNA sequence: TGCGCCAGCAGCTTGGAACTCGGGACAGGCTATGGCTACACCTTC. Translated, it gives CASSLELGTGYGYTF.

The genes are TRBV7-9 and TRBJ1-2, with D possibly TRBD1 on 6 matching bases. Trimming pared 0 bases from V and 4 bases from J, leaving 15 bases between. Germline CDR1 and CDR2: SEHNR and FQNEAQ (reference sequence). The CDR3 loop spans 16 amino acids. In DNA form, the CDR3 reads TGTGCCAGCAGCTTAGCCTTAATTACAGGGCTCTATGGCTACACCTTC. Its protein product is CASSLALITGLYGYTF. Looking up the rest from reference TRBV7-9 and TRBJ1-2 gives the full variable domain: DTGVSQNPRHKITKRGQNVTFRCDPISEHNRLYWYRQTLGQGPEFLTYFQNEAQLEKSRLLSDRFSAERPKGSFSTLEIQRTEQGDSAMYLCASSLALITGLYGYTFGSGTRLTVV.

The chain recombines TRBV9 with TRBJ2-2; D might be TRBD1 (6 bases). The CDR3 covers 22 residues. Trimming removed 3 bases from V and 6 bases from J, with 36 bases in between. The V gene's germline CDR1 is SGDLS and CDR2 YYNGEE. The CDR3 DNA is TGTGCCAGCAGCGCCGCCTCCCTTGGACAGCGCGATTCTCGGGGATCTCCCGGGGAGCTGTTTTTT. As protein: CASSAASLGQRDSRGSPGELFF.